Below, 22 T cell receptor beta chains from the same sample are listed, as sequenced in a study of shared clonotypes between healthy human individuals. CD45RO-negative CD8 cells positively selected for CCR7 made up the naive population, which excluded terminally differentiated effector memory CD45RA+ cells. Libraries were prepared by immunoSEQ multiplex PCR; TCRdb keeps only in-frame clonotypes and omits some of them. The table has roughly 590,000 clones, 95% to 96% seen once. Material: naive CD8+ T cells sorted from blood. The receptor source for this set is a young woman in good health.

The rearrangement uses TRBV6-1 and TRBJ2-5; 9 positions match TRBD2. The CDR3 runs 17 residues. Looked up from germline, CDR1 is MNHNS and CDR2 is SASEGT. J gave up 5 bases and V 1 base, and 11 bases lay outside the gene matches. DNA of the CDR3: TGTGCCAGCAGTGAAGACTGGCGGGAGGGCCTCTTGGAGACCCAGTACTTC. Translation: CASSEDWREGLLETQYF.

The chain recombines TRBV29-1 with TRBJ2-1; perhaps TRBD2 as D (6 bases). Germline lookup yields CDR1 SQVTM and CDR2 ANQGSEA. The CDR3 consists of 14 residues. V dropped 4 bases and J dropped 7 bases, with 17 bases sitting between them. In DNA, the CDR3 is TGCAGCGTTGTAAGCGGGTCGAGTGGGAATGAGCAGTTCTTC. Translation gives CSVVSGSSGNEQFF.

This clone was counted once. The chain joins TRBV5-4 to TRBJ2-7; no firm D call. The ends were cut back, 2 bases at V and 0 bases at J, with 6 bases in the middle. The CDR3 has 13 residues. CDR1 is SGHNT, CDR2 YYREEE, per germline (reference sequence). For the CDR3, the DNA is TGTGCCAGCAGCTTCGACTCCTCCTACGAGCAGTACTTC. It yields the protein CASSFDSSYEQYF.

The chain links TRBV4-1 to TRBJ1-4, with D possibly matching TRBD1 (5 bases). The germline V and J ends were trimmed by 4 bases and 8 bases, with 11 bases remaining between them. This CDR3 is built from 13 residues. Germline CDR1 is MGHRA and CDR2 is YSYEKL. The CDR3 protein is CASSLRDGEKLFF. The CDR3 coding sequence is TGCGCCAGCAGCCTCCGGGACGGGGAAAAACTGTTTTTT.

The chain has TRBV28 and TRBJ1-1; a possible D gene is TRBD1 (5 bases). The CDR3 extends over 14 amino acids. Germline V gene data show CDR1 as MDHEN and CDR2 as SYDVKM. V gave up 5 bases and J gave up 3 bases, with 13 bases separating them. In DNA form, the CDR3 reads TGTGCCAGCAGTATCTCCTTCAGGGACACTGAAGCTTTCTTT. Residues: CASSISFRDTEAFF.

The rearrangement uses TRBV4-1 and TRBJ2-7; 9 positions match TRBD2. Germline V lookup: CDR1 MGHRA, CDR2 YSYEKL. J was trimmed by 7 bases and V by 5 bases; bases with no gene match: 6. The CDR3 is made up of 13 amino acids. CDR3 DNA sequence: TGCGCCAGCAGCACGGGACTAGCCGGAGAGCAGTACTTC. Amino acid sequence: CASSTGLAGEQYF.

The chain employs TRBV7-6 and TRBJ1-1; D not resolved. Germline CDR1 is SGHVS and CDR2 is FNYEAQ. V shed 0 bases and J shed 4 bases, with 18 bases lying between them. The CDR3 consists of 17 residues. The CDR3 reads CASSLAPFFIRSTEAFF. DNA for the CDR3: TGTGCCAGCAGCTTAGCCCCCTTTTTCATACGGTCCACTGAAGCTTTCTTT.

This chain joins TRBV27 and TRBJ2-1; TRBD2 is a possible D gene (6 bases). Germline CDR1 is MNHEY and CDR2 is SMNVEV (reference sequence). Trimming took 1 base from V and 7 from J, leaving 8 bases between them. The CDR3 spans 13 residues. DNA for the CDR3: TGTGCCAGCAGTTTATATGCGGGGAATGAGCAGTTCTTC. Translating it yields CASSLYAGNEQFF.

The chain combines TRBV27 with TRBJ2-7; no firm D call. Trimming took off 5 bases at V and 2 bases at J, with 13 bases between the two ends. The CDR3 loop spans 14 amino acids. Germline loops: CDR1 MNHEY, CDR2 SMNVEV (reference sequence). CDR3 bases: TGTGCCAGCAGTCCAGAACCGGATCCCTACGAGCAGTACTTC. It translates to CASSPEPDPYEQYF.

For the CDR3, the DNA is TGCAGCGTTGCCCACACCGGGGAGCTGTTTTTT. Protein product: CSVAHTGELFF. The genes are TRBV29-1 and TRBJ2-2; D remains ambiguous. The CDR3 has 11 residues. V gave up 4 bases and J gave up 3 bases, with 3 bases separating them. Germline CDR1 is SQVTM and CDR2 is ANQGSEA.

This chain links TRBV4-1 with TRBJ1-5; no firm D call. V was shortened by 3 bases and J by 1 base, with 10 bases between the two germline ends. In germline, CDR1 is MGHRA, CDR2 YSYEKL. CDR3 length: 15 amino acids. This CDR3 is CASSQEPGSNQPQHF. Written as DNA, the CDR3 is TGCGCCAGCAGCCAGGAGCCGGGAAGCAATCAGCCCCAGCATTTT.

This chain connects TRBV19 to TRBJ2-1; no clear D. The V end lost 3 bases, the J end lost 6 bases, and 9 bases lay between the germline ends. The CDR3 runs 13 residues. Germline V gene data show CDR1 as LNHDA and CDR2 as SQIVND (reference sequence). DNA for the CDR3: TGTGCCAGTAGTATGGGTGGGCCCAATGAGCAGTTCTTC. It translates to CASSMGGPNEQFF.

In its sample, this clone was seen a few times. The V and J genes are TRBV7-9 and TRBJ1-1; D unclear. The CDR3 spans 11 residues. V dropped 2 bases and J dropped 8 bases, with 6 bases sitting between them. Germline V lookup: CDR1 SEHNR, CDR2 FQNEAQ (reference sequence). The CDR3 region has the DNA TGTGCCAGCAGCTTAAAGCGAGAAGCTTTCTTT. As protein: CASSLKREAFF. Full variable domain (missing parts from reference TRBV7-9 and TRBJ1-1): DTGVSQNPRHKITKRGQNVTFRCDPISEHNRLYWYRQTLGQGPEFLTYFQNEAQLEKSRLLSDRFSAERPKGSFSTLEIQRTEQGDSAMYLCASSLKREAFFGQGTRLTVV.

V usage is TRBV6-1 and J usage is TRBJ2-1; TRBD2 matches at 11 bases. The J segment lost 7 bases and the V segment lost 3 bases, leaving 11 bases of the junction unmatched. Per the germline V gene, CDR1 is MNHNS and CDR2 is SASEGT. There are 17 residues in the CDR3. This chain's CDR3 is CASSDKITSGRTNEQFF. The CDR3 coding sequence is TGTGCCAGCAGTGACAAAATAACTAGCGGGAGAACGAATGAGCAGTTCTTC.

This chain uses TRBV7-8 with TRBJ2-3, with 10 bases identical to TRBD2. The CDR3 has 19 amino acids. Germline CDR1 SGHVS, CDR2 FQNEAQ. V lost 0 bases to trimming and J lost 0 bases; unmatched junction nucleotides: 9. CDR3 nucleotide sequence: TGTGCCAGCAGCTTAGCTCTAGCGGGAGCTTATTCTAGCACAGATACGCAGTATTTT. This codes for CASSLALAGAYSSTDTQYF.

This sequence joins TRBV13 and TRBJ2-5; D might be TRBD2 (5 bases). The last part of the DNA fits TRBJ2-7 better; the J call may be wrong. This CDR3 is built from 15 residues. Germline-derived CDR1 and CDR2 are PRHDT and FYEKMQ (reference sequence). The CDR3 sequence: CASSLSPSRSYEQYF. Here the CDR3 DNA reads TGTGCCAGCAGCTTATCGCCTAGCAGGAGCTACGAGCAGTACTTC.

DNA of the CDR3: TGCGCCAGCAGCTACCGACAGGCTGGCGAAAAACTGTTTTTT. Translating it yields CASSYRQAGEKLFF. V usage is TRBV4-1 and J usage is TRBJ1-4; D possibly corresponds to TRBD1 (6 bases). The germline V and J ends were trimmed by 5 bases and 8 bases, with 15 bases remaining between them. There are 14 residues in the CDR3. Germline-derived CDR1 and CDR2 are MGHRA and YSYEKL.

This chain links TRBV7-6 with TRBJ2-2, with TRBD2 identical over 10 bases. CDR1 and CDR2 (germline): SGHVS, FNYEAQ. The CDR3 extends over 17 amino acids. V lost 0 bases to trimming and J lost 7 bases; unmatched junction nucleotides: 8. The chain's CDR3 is CASSLALSGRGRGELFF. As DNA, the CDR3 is TGTGCCAGCAGCTTAGCGCTCAGCGGGAGGGGACGCGGGGAGCTGTTTTTT.

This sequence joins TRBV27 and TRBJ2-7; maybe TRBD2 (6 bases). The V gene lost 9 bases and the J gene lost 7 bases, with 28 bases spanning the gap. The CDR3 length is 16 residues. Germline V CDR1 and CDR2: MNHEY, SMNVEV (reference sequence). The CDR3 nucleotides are TGTGCCAGTTCATCGCTAGCTTCGGGAGACTTGGGGGAGCAGTACTTC. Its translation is CASSSLASGDLGEQYF.

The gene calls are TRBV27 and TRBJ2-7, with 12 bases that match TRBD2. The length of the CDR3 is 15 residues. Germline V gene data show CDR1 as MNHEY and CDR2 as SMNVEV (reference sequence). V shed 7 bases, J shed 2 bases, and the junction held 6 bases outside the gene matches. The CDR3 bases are TGTGCCAGCAAGGACGGACTAGCGGGGACCTACGAGCAGTACTTC. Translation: CASKDGLAGTYEQYF.

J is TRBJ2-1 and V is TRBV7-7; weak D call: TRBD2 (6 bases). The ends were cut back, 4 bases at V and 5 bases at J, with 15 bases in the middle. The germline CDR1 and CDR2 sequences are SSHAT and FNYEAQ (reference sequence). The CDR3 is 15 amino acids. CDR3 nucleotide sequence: TGTGCCAGCAGCTCGACCTTAGCGGCTCACAATGAGCAGTTCTTC. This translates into CASSSTLAAHNEQFF.

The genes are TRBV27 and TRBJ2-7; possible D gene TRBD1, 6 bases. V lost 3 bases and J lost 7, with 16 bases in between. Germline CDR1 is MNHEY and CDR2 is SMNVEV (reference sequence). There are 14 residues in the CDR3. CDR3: CASSFGAGVGEQYF. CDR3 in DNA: TGTGCCAGCAGTTTTGGGGCAGGGGTCGGAGAGCAGTACTTC.